The 25 T cell receptor beta chains presented below share a single source sample, sequenced in a study of technical replicates of blood from several donors. The protocol was immunoSEQ multiplex PCR, while the TCRdb copy is restricted to in-frame clones and leaves out a portion. This sample has some 94,000 clones, with 95% to 97% found just once. The specimen sequenced was T cells isolated from PBMCs. Receptors originate from a human donor in good health.

The sample holds one count of this clone. V and J are TRBV2 and TRBJ2-3, with D hard to call. CDR1 and CDR2 from the germline V gene are SNHLY and FYNNEI. V lost 6 bases and J lost 8, with 9 bases in between. The CDR3 sequence is 11 residues long. In nucleotides, the CDR3 is TGTGCCAGCAGGGCCCCGGGTACGCAGTATTTT. Protein sequence: CASRAPGTQYF.

The CDR3 loop reads CASSLSQQFF. CDR3 coding DNA: TGTGCCAGCAGTTTGAGTCAGCAGTTCTTC. V is TRBV28 and J is TRBJ2-1; D gene ambiguous. The V gene's germline CDR1 is MDHEN and CDR2 SYDVKM. V was shortened by 3 bases and J by 11 bases, with 5 bases between the two germline ends. The CDR3 covers 10 residues.

Here the CDR3 DNA reads TGTGCCAGCAGCTCCCACTTAGCGGGAGCCTCCAATGAGCAGTTCTTC. Its protein is CASSSHLAGASNEQFF. The chain links TRBV11-3 to TRBJ2-1; 9 nucleotides line up with TRBD2. This CDR3 is 16 amino acids long. The germline gives CDR1 SGHNT, CDR2 YENEEA. V shed 4 bases and J 6 bases; nucleotides not matched to a gene: 10.

The CDR3: CASSDSGNNEQFF. The CDR3 nucleotides read TGTGCCAGCAGCGATAGCGGAAACAATGAGCAGTTCTTC. V and J are TRBV9 and TRBJ2-1, with D tentatively TRBD2 (6 bases). The V end was cut by 3 bases, the J end by 5 bases, with 9 bases between. Germline CDR1 and CDR2: SGDLS and YYNGEE. The CDR3 spans 13 residues.

The CDR3: CASSEISQANEKLFF. The CDR3 DNA sequence: TGTGCCAGCAGTGAAATTTCCCAGGCTAATGAAAAACTGTTTTTT. This sequence joins TRBV2 and TRBJ1-4; no reliable D call. CDR3 size: 15 residues. Germline CDR1 and CDR2: SNHLY and FYNNEI. The germline V and J ends were trimmed by 2 bases and 3 bases, with 10 bases remaining between them.

This sequence joins TRBV28 and TRBJ2-7; unclear D gene. Germline V gives CDR1 MDHEN, CDR2 SYDVKM. V was trimmed by 5 bases and J by 1 base, leaving 3 bases between them. The CDR3 loop spans 11 amino acids. CDR3 sequence (DNA): TGTGCCAGCAGTCGTTCCTACGAGCAGTACTTC. This sequence encodes CASSRSYEQYF.

This clone was recorded once. V is TRBV6-1 and J is TRBJ2-5; TRBD2 agrees at 7 bases. Per the germline V gene, CDR1 is MNHNS and CDR2 is SASEGT. This CDR3 region has 13 residues. V lost 3 bases and J lost 5; bases outside the gene matches: 3. The CDR3 bases are TGTGCCAGCAGTGAGGGGGGGTGGGAGACCCAGTACTTC. Its protein is CASSEGGWETQYF.

The V and J genes are TRBV9 and TRBJ2-1; D might be TRBD1 (6 bases). Germline V gene sequence: CDR1 SGDLS, CDR2 YYNGEE. Trimming stripped 0 bases from V and 7 bases from J, with 17 bases between. The CDR3 extends over 16 amino acids. The CDR3 sequence is CASSVDRGGSGNEQFF. In nucleotides, the CDR3 is TGTGCCAGCAGCGTAGACCGAGGGGGTAGTGGGAATGAGCAGTTCTTC.

V gene TRBV27 combines with J gene TRBJ2-7; tentative D call: TRBD2 (6 bases). The CDR3 spans 14 residues. Germline assignment: CDR1 MNHEY and CDR2 SMNVEV (reference sequence). V was cut by 3 bases and J by 3 bases, with 12 bases left in between. This CDR3 reads CASSLSRGDYEQYF. CDR3 DNA sequence: TGTGCCAGCAGTTTGTCGCGGGGCGACTACGAGCAGTACTTC.

The chain uses TRBV15 and TRBJ2-6; perhaps TRBD1 as D (6 bases). The CDR3 runs to 17 residues. V was cut by 5 bases and J by 0 bases, with 14 bases left in between. Looked up from germline, CDR1 is LNHNV and CDR2 is YYDKDF (reference sequence). The CDR3: CATSSETGVSGANVLTF. The CDR3 DNA is TGTGCCACCAGCTCAGAGACAGGAGTCTCTGGGGCCAACGTCCTGACTTTC.

The chain recombines TRBV14 with TRBJ2-2, with 13 bases lining up with TRBD2. CDR1 and CDR2 (germline): SGHDN, FVKESK. This CDR3 is 15 amino acids long. Losses at the gene ends were 4 bases for V and 8 bases for J; bases not matched to a gene: 4. CDR3 region: CASSRTSGSLGELFF. The CDR3 bases are TGTGCCAGCAGCCGGACTAGCGGGAGTTTAGGGGAGCTGTTTTTT.

V gene TRBV2 combines with J gene TRBJ1-1; D perhaps matches TRBD1 (6 bases). This CDR3 spans 15 amino acids. From germline, CDR1 is SNHLY and CDR2 FYNNEI. The V and J ends lost 8 bases and 0 bases respectively, with 16 bases between them. CDR3 sequence (DNA): TGTGCCAGCGGGGGGGGCAGTCCTTTGAACACTGAAGCTTTCTTT. The encoded protein is CASGGGSPLNTEAFF.

This chain connects TRBV19 to TRBJ1-1, with 9 bases lining up with TRBD1. The ends lost 5 bases at V and 1 base at J; junction bases unmatched: 2. The CDR3 loop spans 14 amino acids. Per germline, CDR1 LNHDA and CDR2 SQIVND (reference sequence). The CDR3 coding sequence is TGTGCCAGTAGTCGGGACAGGGCGAACACTGAAGCTTTCTTT. Translating gives CASSRDRANTEAFF.

This clone is a singleton in its sample. The V call is TRBV5-4, the J call TRBJ1-1; 9 bases line up with TRBD1. The CDR3 spans 18 residues. Trimming took 4 bases from V and 4 from J; bases not matched to a gene: 17. Per the germline V gene, CDR1 is SGHNT and CDR2 is YYREEE (reference sequence). In DNA, the CDR3 is TGTGCCAGCAGCCCCCCTACGGGACAGGGAGGACGGAGCACTGAAGCTTTCTTT. Protein sequence: CASSPPTGQGGRSTEAFF.

This sequence joins TRBV7-9 and TRBJ1-1, with D possibly TRBD1 on 5 matching bases. CDR1 and CDR2 from the germline V gene are SEHNR and FQNEAQ (reference sequence). V dropped 1 base and J dropped 5 bases, with 8 bases sitting between them. This CDR3 region has 13 residues. The CDR3 DNA reads as TGTGCCAGCAGCTTAGAGGCAGGGACTGAAGCTTTCTTT. Translating gives CASSLEAGTEAFF.

The sample holds one count of this clone. The chain recombines TRBV2 with TRBJ2-1; D is ambiguous. V was shortened by 6 bases and J by 3 bases, with 6 bases between the two germline ends. Germline CDR1 reads SNHLY; CDR2 reads FYNNEI. The CDR3 sequence is 12 residues long. As DNA, the CDR3 is TGTGCCAGCAGGCGCTTCTACAATGAGCAGTTCTTC. Residues: CASRRFYNEQFF. Full variable domain (rest looked up from reference TRBV2 and TRBJ2-1): EPEVTQTPSHQVTQMGQEVILRCVPISNHLYFYWYRQILGQKVEFLVSFYNNEISEKSEIFDDQFSVERPDGSNFTLKIRSTKLEDSAMYFCASRRFYNEQFFGPGTRLTVL.

The chain links TRBV13 to TRBJ2-7; D unresolved. The germline V and J ends were trimmed by 5 bases and 6 bases, with 11 bases remaining between them. The CDR3 is made up of 12 amino acids. CDR1 is PRHDT, CDR2 FYEKMQ, per germline (reference sequence). Written as DNA, the CDR3 is TGTGCCAGCAGCCCTTTTGGGCGCGAGCAGTACTTC. It yields the protein CASSPFGREQYF.

This clone has a single count. The chain carries TRBV12-5 and TRBJ2-7; TRBD1 is a possible D gene (5 bases). This CDR3 has 13 residues. The germline CDR1 and CDR2 sequences are LGHNT and FRNRAP. V was trimmed by 7 bases and J by 1 base, leaving 11 bases between them. CDR3 protein: CASAPGYSYEQYF. In DNA form, the CDR3 reads TGTGCTAGTGCCCCAGGGTATTCCTACGAGCAGTACTTC.

J is TRBJ1-4 and V is TRBV21-1. TRBV21-1 is described as a pseudogene. The CDR3 runs to 15 residues. DNA for the CDR3: TGTGCCAGCAGCAAAGGAGCCCGCGGTCGGGGAAAACTGTTTTTT. This gives the protein CASSKGARGRGKLFF.

The J gene is TRBJ2-7, the V gene TRBV9; weak D call: TRBD1 (5 bases). Trimming left V 0 bases short and J 5 bases short, with 12 bases between. Germline V gene data show CDR1 as SGDLS and CDR2 as YYNGEE. The CDR3 extends over 14 amino acids. DNA for the CDR3: TGTGCCAGCAGCGTAGCAGGGCAATCCAACGAGCAGTACTTC. Residues: CASSVAGQSNEQYF.

The chain carries TRBV11-2 and TRBJ1-1, with unresolved D. Germline V lookup: CDR1 SGHAT, CDR2 FQNNGV. V shed 1 base and J shed 1 base, with 13 bases lying between them. CDR3 length: 16 residues. CDR3 DNA: TGTGCCAGCAGCTTAGGGGGAGGCTTCCGGAACACTGAAGCTTTCTTT. Translated, it gives CASSLGGGFRNTEAFF.

The CDR3, as DNA: TGTGCCAGTAGTTGGGGACTACCAACAGCTAACTCTGGAAACACCATATATTTT. Protein sequence: CASSWGLPTANSGNTIYF. This chain connects TRBV19 to TRBJ1-3, with TRBD1 as a possible D gene (5 bases). Deletions cut 5 bases from V and 0 bases from J, with 20 bases between. From germline, CDR1 is LNHDA and CDR2 SQIVND (reference sequence). The CDR3 runs 18 residues.

The rearrangement links TRBV30 to TRBJ2-7; TRBD2 aligns across 9 bases. The ends lost 4 bases at V and 5 bases at J; junction bases unmatched: 9. The CDR3 has 14 residues. From germline, CDR1 is GTSNPN and CDR2 SVGIG (reference sequence). As DNA, the CDR3 is TGTGCCTGGACCTGGGGCGGGAGGGCGAACGAGCAGTACTTC. Encoded protein: CAWTWGGRANEQYF.

J is TRBJ2-3 and V is TRBV6-1; 11 bases align to TRBD2. The V gene's germline CDR1 is MNHNS and CDR2 SASEGT. This CDR3 is 18 amino acids long. Germline trimming cut 2 bases from V and 6 bases from J; bases unmatched to any gene: 13. DNA of the CDR3: TGTGCCAGCAGTGAATGGTTTAGCGGGAGGGCCGATAGCGATACGCAGTATTTT. This encodes CASSEWFSGRADSDTQYF.

The CDR3 protein is CASSALTGDTQYF. Written as DNA, the CDR3 is TGTGCCAGCAGCGCTCTCACAGGAGATACGCAGTATTTT. V and J are TRBV9 and TRBJ2-3, with a tentative D call TRBD1 (5 bases). The V and J ends lost 3 bases and 5 bases respectively, with 10 bases between them. This CDR3 has 13 residues. Per the germline V gene, CDR1 is SGDLS and CDR2 is YYNGEE. Variable domain in full (rest from reference TRBV9 and TRBJ2-3): DSGVTQTPKHLITATGQRVTLRCSPRSGDLSVYWYQQSLDQGLQFLIQYYNGEERAKGNILERFSAQQFPDLHSELNLSSLELGDSALYFCASSALTGDTQYFGPGTRLTVL.